This TCR beta chain was sequenced for a study of blood T cell repertoires in COVID-19. The overall study: PBMCs, B-cell-depleted T cells, or T cells provided the cDNA or gDNA that made up the material.

This CDR3 comprises 15 residues. V was pared by 3 bases and J by 3 bases, with 14 bases between. CDR1 GTSNPN and CDR2 SVGIG come from the germline V gene (reference sequence). In terms of age and location, participants ranged from roughly 18 to 90 years and lived in approximately 24 US areas. Donors were grouped by their self-reported clinical history. Exposed enrollees had met someone with a PCR-confirmed or clinician-diagnosed COVID-19 case at some point within the 2 weeks before study entry. Measured with immunoSEQ multiplex PCR; TCRdb has only the in-frame clones, and not every one. The sample includes about 300,000 clones, roughly 90% seen only once; the top ten take 2.5% to 3.5%.

The rearrangement links TRBV30 to TRBJ2-2; perhaps TRBD2 as D (6 bases). Sequencing was carried out using PBMCs or T cells enriched from blood (not recorded which). The clonotype originates from a woman between 50 and 59 years old who had been exposed to COVID-19. CDR3 coding DNA: TGTGCCTGGAGGGGTGGCGGGGCGGACACCGGGGAGCTGTTTTTT. Translation gives CAWRGGGADTGELFF. The complete variable domain, with remaining parts taken from reference TRBV30 and TRBJ2-2, reads SQTIHQWPATLVQPVGSPLSLECTVEGTSNPNLYWYRQAAGRGLQLLFYSVGIGQISSEVPQNLSASRPQDRQFILSSKKLLLSDSGFYLCAWRGGGADTGELFFGEGSRLTVL.